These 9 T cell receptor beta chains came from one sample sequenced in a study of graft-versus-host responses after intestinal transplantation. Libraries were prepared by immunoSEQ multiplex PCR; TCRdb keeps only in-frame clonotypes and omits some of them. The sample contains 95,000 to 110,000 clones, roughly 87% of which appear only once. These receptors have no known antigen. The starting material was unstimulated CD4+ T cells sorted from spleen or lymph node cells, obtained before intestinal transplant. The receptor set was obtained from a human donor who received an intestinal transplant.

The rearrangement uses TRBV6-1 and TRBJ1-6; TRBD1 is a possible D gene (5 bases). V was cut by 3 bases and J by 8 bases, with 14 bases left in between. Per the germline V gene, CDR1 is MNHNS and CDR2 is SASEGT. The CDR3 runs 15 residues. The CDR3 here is CASSERGLGDSPLHF. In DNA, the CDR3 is TGTGCCAGCAGTGAGCGGGGACTCGGGGATTCACCCCTCCACTTT.

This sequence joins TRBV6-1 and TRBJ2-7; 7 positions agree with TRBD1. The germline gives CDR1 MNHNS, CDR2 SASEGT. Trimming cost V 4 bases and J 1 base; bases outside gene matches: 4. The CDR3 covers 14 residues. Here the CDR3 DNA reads TGTGCCAGCAGTGGGACAGGCCTTTCCTACGAGCAGTACTTC. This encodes CASSGTGLSYEQYF.

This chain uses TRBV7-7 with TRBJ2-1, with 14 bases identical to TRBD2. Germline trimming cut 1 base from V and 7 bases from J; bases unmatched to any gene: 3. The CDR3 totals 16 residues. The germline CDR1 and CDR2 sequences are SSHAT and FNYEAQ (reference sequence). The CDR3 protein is CASSLGWTSGRNEQFF. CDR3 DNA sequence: TGTGCCAGCAGCTTAGGGTGGACTAGCGGGAGGAATGAGCAGTTCTTC.

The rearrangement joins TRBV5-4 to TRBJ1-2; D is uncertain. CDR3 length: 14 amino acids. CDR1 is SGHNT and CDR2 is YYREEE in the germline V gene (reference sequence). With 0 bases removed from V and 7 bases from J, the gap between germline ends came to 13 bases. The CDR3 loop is CASSLDSSSFGYTF. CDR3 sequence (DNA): TGTGCCAGCAGCTTGGACAGCTCTTCCTTTGGCTACACCTTC.

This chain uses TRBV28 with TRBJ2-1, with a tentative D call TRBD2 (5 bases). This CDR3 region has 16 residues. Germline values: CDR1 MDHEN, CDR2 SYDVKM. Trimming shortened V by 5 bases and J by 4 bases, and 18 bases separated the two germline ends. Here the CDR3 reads CASSLGGLTSYNEQFF. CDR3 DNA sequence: TGTGCCAGCAGTCTGGGCGGACTGACGTCGTACAATGAGCAGTTCTTC.

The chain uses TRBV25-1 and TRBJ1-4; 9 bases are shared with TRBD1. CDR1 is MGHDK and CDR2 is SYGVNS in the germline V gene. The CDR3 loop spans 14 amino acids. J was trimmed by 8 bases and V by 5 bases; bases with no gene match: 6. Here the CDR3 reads CASSPGTGREKLFF. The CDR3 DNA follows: TGTGCCAGCAGTCCCGGGACAGGGAGGGAAAAACTGTTTTTT.

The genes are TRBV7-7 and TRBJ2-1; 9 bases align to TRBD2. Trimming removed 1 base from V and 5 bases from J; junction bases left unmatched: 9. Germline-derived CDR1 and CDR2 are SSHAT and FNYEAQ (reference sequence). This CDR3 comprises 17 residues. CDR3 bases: TGTGCCAGCAGCTTAGGGGGGCTAGCGGGACATAACAATGAGCAGTTCTTC. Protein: CASSLGGLAGHNNEQFF.

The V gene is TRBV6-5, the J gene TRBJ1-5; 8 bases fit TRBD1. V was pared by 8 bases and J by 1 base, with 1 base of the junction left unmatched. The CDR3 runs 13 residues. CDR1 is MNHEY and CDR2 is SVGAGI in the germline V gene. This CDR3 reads CASRDRSNQPQHF. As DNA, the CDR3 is TGTGCCAGCCGGGACAGGAGCAATCAGCCCCAGCATTTT.

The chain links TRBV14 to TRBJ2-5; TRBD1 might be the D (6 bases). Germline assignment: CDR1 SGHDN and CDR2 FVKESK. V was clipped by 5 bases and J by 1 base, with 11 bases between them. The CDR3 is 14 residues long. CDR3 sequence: CASSSRGLQETQYF. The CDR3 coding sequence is TGTGCCAGCAGCTCCAGGGGCCTCCAAGAGACCCAGTACTTC.